The 26 T cell receptor beta chains below come from one sample, sequenced in a study of cytomegalovirus exposure and HLA in healthy donors. The study ran its PCR with 60 Vbeta and 13 Jbeta primers. Generated by immunoSEQ multiplex PCR, the TCRdb table keeps only in-frame clones and is missing some. The repertoire has over 150,000 clones, 75% of them found once; the top ten carry approximately 1.3%. The specimen sequenced was PBMCs. The receptors stem from a man aged 18 to 30 in good health and CMV-seronegative.

The chain employs TRBV4-3 and TRBJ1-2; D call uncertain. Germline loops: CDR1 LGHNA, CDR2 YSLEER. V lost 1 base, J lost 2 bases, and 8 bases lay in between. The CDR3 has 14 amino acids. The CDR3: CASSQVGGNYGYTF. The DNA of the CDR3 is TGCGCCAGCAGCCAAGTCGGCGGCAACTATGGCTACACCTTC.

This rearrangement joins TRBV25-1 to TRBJ1-1; D perhaps matches TRBD1 (5 bases). Germline V CDR1 and CDR2: MGHDK, SYGVNS. This CDR3 spans 15 amino acids. With 3 bases removed from V and 5 bases from J, the gap between germline ends came to 16 bases. The CDR3 region has the DNA TGTGCCAGCAGTGATCCCCGGGGGGGGTGGACTGAAGCTTTCTTT. Translating it yields CASSDPRGGWTEAFF.

This clone appeared a few times. Additional DNA sequences in this sample encode the identical CDR3. The rearrangement joins TRBV7-9 to TRBJ2-1, with 8 bases matching TRBD2. The germline V gene has CDR1 SEHNR and CDR2 FQNEAQ (reference sequence). V lost 4 bases and J lost 7; bases outside the gene matches: 12. The CDR3 contains 16 residues. The CDR3 region is CASSSSGLAGVNEQFF. CDR3 nucleotide sequence: TGTGCCAGCAGCTCTTCCGGGCTAGCGGGCGTTAATGAGCAGTTCTTC.

CDR3 DNA: TGTGCCAGTAGTATTCTCGGGACTAGCAATGAGCAGTTCTTC. It is translated as CASSILGTSNEQFF. The genes are TRBV19 and TRBJ2-1, with 8 bases aligning to TRBD2. CDR1 is LNHDA, CDR2 SQIVND, per germline (reference sequence). CDR3 length: 14 residues. The ends lost 3 bases at V and 6 bases at J; junction bases unmatched: 4.

This chain connects TRBV7-2 to TRBJ1-2; weak D call: TRBD1 (6 bases). V lost 0 bases and J 4 bases, leaving 15 bases between the germline ends. CDR3 size: 16 residues. Looked up from germline, CDR1 is SGHTA and CDR2 is FQGNSA. The CDR3 reads CASSLAAGGLGYGYTF. The DNA of the CDR3 is TGTGCCAGCAGCTTAGCCGCGGGGGGCCTGGGCTATGGCTACACCTTC.

The V gene is TRBV5-8, the J gene TRBJ1-1, with 10 bases fitting TRBD1. The CDR3 has 16 residues. CDR1 is SGHTS, CDR2 YDEGEE, per germline. The V gene end was trimmed by 4 bases and the J gene end by 1 base; junction bases not matched to a gene: 7. The CDR3 region has the DNA TGTGCCAGCAGCCCTGGACAGGGGGGGAGGAACACTGAAGCTTTCTTT. Encoded protein: CASSPGQGGRNTEAFF.

CDR3 in DNA: TGTGCCAGCACCCCTGGGGGACTAGCGGGAGAGGGGGACGAGCAGTACTTC. Its translation is CASTPGGLAGEGDEQYF. The chain couples TRBV28 to TRBJ2-7; 14 bases map to TRBD2. This CDR3 region has 17 residues. CDR1 MDHEN and CDR2 SYDVKM come from the germline V gene. Trimming removed 7 bases from V and 5 bases from J; junction bases left unmatched: 13.

The CDR3 spells CASSKKGQGISGANVLTF. In DNA, the CDR3 is TGTGCCAGCAGCAAGAAGGGACAGGGGATCTCTGGGGCCAACGTCCTGACTTTC. The rearrangement joins TRBV5-8 to TRBJ2-6; the match to TRBD1 covers 10 bases. Germline-derived CDR1 and CDR2 are SGHTS and YDEGEE. This CDR3 has 18 amino acids. J was trimmed by 0 bases and V by 4 bases; bases with no gene match: 7.

The J gene is TRBJ1-4, the V gene TRBV7-8, with D possibly being TRBD1 (6 bases). Trimming cost V 5 bases and J 4 bases, with 17 bases left between them. The germline V gene encodes CDR1 SGHVS and CDR2 FQNEAQ. The CDR3 consists of 16 residues. CDR3 loop: CASSAPLTGSNEKLFF. CDR3 DNA sequence: TGTGCCAGCAGCGCCCCTCTGACAGGCAGTAATGAAAAACTGTTTTTT.

J is TRBJ1-1 and V is TRBV7-9, with 9 bases lining up with TRBD1. In germline, CDR1 is SEHNR, CDR2 FQNEAQ (reference sequence). The CDR3 sequence is 16 residues long. With 6 bases clipped from V and 1 base from J, the junction kept 9 bases outside the gene matches. The CDR3 DNA follows: TGTGCCAGCAGACCTACGGACAGGGGCAAGAACACTGAAGCTTTCTTT. Its protein product is CASRPTDRGKNTEAFF.

The CDR3 sequence: CASSQEGGRGNTQYF. The CDR3 bases are TGCGCCAGCAGCCAAGAAGGCGGGAGGGGGAATACGCAGTATTTT. The V and J genes are TRBV4-3 and TRBJ2-3, with TRBD2 identical over 9 bases. V gave up 0 bases and J gave up 7 bases; unmatched junction bases: 5. Germline CDR1 reads LGHNA; CDR2 reads YSLEER. This CDR3 is built from 15 residues.

The chain combines TRBV5-1 with TRBJ2-7, with D possibly TRBD1 on 6 matching bases. The CDR3 has 14 amino acids. Trimming took off 0 bases at V and 2 bases at J, with 9 bases between the two ends. In germline, CDR1 is SGHRS, CDR2 YFSETQ. DNA for the CDR3: TGCGCCAGCAGCTTGGGGACAGTAACCTACGAGCAGTACTTC. Encoded protein: CASSLGTVTYEQYF.

The chain links TRBV6-1 to TRBJ2-7; weak D call: TRBD1 (7 bases). V lost 6 bases and J 9 bases, leaving 12 bases between the germline ends. CDR1 and CDR2 (germline): MNHNS, SASEGT. The CDR3 is made up of 11 amino acids. This chain's CDR3 is CASSAGQTQYF. The CDR3 region has the DNA TGTGCCAGCAGCGCGGGACAGACGCAGTACTTC.

This clone was recorded once. V is TRBV7-2 and J is TRBJ2-1; D is unresolved. With 5 bases removed from V and 9 bases from J, the gap between germline ends came to 8 bases. Looked up from germline, CDR1 is SGHTA and CDR2 is FQGNSA. This CDR3 is 11 amino acids long. The CDR3 region is CASSPGPEQFF. The DNA of the CDR3 is TGTGCCAGCAGCCCTGGGCCTGAGCAGTTCTTC. The whole variable domain, remainder taken from reference TRBV7-2 and TRBJ2-1, is GAGVSQSPSNKVTEKGKDVELRCDPISGHTALYWYRQSLGQGLEFLIYFQGNSAPDKSGLPSDRFSAERTGGSVSTLTIQRTQQEDSAVYLCASSPGPEQFFGPGTRLTVL.

The chain links TRBV21-1 to TRBJ2-4; the DNA was not used to check the table's D call, TRBD1. TRBV21-1 is a pseudogene locus. The CDR3 runs 18 residues. CDR3 DNA: TGTGCCAGCAGCAAGGAAGACAGGGGGCGGGCAACAAAAAACATTCAGTACTTC. Translation gives CASSKEDRGRATKNIQYF.

The chain carries TRBV7-9 and TRBJ2-7; possibly TRBD1 for D (6 bases). This CDR3 has 12 amino acids. The germline CDR1 and CDR2 sequences are SEHNR and FQNEAQ (reference sequence). V lost 5 bases and J lost 10, with 15 bases in between. DNA for the CDR3: TGTGCCAGCAGCAAGGACAGCTTCCACCAGTACTTC. Encoded protein: CASSKDSFHQYF.

This clone was picked up a small number of times. This chain uses TRBV11-2 with TRBJ1-1; tentative D call: TRBD1 (5 bases). V was pared by 6 bases and J by 4 bases, with 12 bases between. In germline, CDR1 is SGHAT, CDR2 FQNNGV. The CDR3 extends over 13 amino acids. The CDR3 DNA reads TGTGCCAGCAGACTGCAGGGCTTCACTGAAGCTTTCTTT. This codes for CASRLQGFTEAFF.

The J gene is TRBJ1-4, the V gene TRBV30, with D possibly TRBD1 on 5 matching bases. The length of the CDR3 is 13 residues. V lost 4 bases to trimming and J lost 7 bases, with 13 bases between them. Germline CDR1 and CDR2: GTSNPN and SVGIG (reference sequence). The CDR3 sequence: CAWTDNLGEKLFF. The DNA for the CDR3 is TGTGCCTGGACGGACAATTTGGGTGAAAAACTGTTTTTT.

V gene TRBV9 combines with J gene TRBJ2-7, with 7 nucleotides matching TRBD1. J was trimmed by 2 bases and V by 4 bases; bases with no gene match: 9. There are 15 residues in the CDR3. Germline values: CDR1 SGDLS, CDR2 YYNGEE. Here the CDR3 reads CASSPYRDSAYEQYF. The CDR3, as DNA: TGTGCCAGCAGCCCATACCGGGACAGCGCCTACGAGCAGTACTTC.

The CDR3 nucleotides read TGCAGCGTCAGGGGTTACGAGCAGTACTTC. The encoded protein is CSVRGYEQYF. The chain recombines TRBV29-1 with TRBJ2-5, with D maybe TRBD1 (6 bases). TRBJ2-7 matches the DNA end more closely, so the J call is doubtful. In germline, CDR1 is SQVTM, CDR2 ANQGSEA. The CDR3 consists of 10 residues.

This rearrangement joins TRBV13 to TRBJ2-3; TRBD2 aligns across 12 bases. The CDR3 is 17 amino acids. Per the germline V gene, CDR1 is PRHDT and CDR2 is FYEKMQ (reference sequence). Losses at the gene ends were 5 bases for V and 4 bases for J; bases not matched to a gene: 10. The CDR3 DNA follows: TGTGCCAGCAGCCCCTACAGGACTAGCGGGGCCGCAGATACGCAGTATTTT. This codes for CASSPYRTSGAADTQYF.

In DNA form, the CDR3 reads TGTGCCAGCAGTTTCGGGCAGGGCTTTGGGGAGCAGTACTTC. The encoded protein is CASSFGQGFGEQYF. V gene TRBV27 combines with J gene TRBJ2-7, with D possibly being TRBD1 (5 bases). The CDR3 covers 14 residues. Germline-derived CDR1 and CDR2 are MNHEY and SMNVEV (reference sequence). The V gene lost 3 bases and the J gene lost 7 bases, with 16 bases spanning the gap.

Written as DNA, the CDR3 is TGTGCCAGCAGCCCACAAGCGACTAGCACGTCAGGAGATACGCAGTATTTT. Translated: CASSPQATSTSGDTQYF. The J gene is TRBJ2-3, the V gene TRBV5-6; 7 bases fit TRBD2. CDR3 length: 17 amino acids. The V and J ends lost 4 bases and 5 bases, in that order; junction bases with no gene match: 16. CDR1 is SGHDT, CDR2 YYEEEE, per germline.

This clone was detected once. The gene calls are TRBV6-6 and TRBJ2-7; weak D call: TRBD2 (6 bases). The J call is in doubt because the DNA end fits TRBJ2-1 better. This CDR3 contains 11 residues. Germline assignment: CDR1 MNHNY and CDR2 SVGAGI (reference sequence). The CDR3 loop is CATGRAGEQFF. For the CDR3, the DNA is TGTGCCACCGGGCGGGCGGGAGAGCAGTTCTTC.

The genes are TRBV30 and TRBJ2-7, with 9 bases that match TRBD1. This CDR3 has 14 amino acids. Germline values: CDR1 GTSNPN, CDR2 SVGIG (reference sequence). V dropped 4 bases and J dropped 7; count of bases not matched to a gene: 11. Written as DNA, the CDR3 is TGTGCCTGGACCTCCGGGACAGGGTTCTCTGAGCAGTACTTC. Protein sequence: CAWTSGTGFSEQYF.

CDR3 DNA sequence: TGTGCCAGCAGCTTAAGAGGGCAAGAGACCCAGTACTTC. Protein sequence: CASSLRGQETQYF. V and J are TRBV7-2 and TRBJ2-5, with D possibly being TRBD2 (5 bases). CDR1 is SGHTA and CDR2 is FQGNSA in the germline V gene. The germline V and J ends were trimmed by 2 bases and 2 bases, with 6 bases remaining between them. The CDR3 sequence is 13 residues long.